This entry is about one TCR beta chain. These data come from a study of T cells in Graves' hyperthyroidism and ophthalmopathy. Study-level background: Peripheral blood was acquired at first diagnosis, ahead of any therapy whatsoever.

Germline values: CDR1 SGHKS, CDR2 YYEKEE (reference sequence). CDR3 length: 16 residues. Trimming cost V 0 bases and J 6 bases, with 16 bases left between them. The investigators amplified TCR beta CDR3 regions from RNA transcripts. With the HTBI primer set, the TCR CDR3 went through a first round of RT-PCR. TCRdb analysed the multiplex PCR reads with MiXCR anew, one entry per CDR3 protein. The table records 560,000 or so distinct CDR3 sequences, nearly 20% of them present only once. The J gene is TRBJ2-1, the V gene TRBV5-5; D gene unclear. Sample: blood. This clonotype originated in a man aged 35 to 55 with Graves' ophthalmopathy. This CDR3 is CASSLALHSGVNEQFF. CDR3 DNA: TGTGCCAGCAGCTTGGCACTACATTCCGGTGTCAATGAGCAGTTCTTC.